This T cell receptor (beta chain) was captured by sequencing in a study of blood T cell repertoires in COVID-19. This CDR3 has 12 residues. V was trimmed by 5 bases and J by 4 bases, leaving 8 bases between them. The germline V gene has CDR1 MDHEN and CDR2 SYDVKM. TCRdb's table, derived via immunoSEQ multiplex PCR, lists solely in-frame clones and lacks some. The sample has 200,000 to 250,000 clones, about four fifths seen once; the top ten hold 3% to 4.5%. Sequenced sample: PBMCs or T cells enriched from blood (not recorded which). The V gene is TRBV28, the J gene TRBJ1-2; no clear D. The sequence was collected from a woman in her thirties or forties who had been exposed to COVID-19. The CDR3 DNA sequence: TGTGCCAGCAGTAGTCGGGTCTATGGCTACACCTTC. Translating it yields CASSSRVYGYTF.